This is a list of T cell receptor beta chains from one sample in a study of neurological immune-mediated disorders. TCRdb re-called the 5' RACE reads with MiXCR, one entry per CDR3 protein. The profile shows about 80,000 distinct CDR3 sequences, around 9.9% of them singletons. Sequencing was done on a sample of PBMCs. The receptors were gathered from a man aged 50-59 years in good health. The CDR3 runs from the conserved cysteine through the conserved F or W. The order of the fields is J gene, CDR3 length, clone size, V gene, D gene, CDR3 DNA, CDR3 protein. The D gene is left open where the match is weak. Clone size is given for some rows only: seen once, a few or many times, or a class if the clone is expanded.

j_call: TRBJ1-6; cdr3_length: 12; clone_size: many; v_call: TRBV10-3; d_call: .; cdr3_nt: TGTGCCATCAGTGAGTCGACCCCCACCCTCCACTTT; cdr3_aa: CAISESTPTLHF
j_call: TRBJ2-4; cdr3_length: 15; clone_size: .; v_call: TRBV27; d_call: .; cdr3_nt: TGTGCCAGCAGTTTTGGAGGGGCGGCCAAAAACATTCAGTACTTC; cdr3_aa: CASSFGGAAKNIQYF
j_call: TRBJ1-2; cdr3_length: 14; clone_size: many; v_call: TRBV5-1; d_call: .; cdr3_nt: TGCGCCAGCAGCCCACGGGGGCGCTTCTATGGCTACACCTTC; cdr3_aa: CASSPRGRFYGYTF
j_call: TRBJ1-5; cdr3_length: 13; clone_size: many; v_call: TRBV7-2; d_call: .; cdr3_nt: TGTGCCAGCAGCTCCGAAATCAGTCAGCCCCAGCATTTT; cdr3_aa: CASSSEISQPQHF
j_call: TRBJ1-4; cdr3_length: 17; clone_size: many; v_call: TRBV28; d_call: .; cdr3_nt: TGTGCCAGCAGTCCAAGGACCGTCACTTACCTTAATGAAAAACTGTTTTTT; cdr3_aa: CASSPRTVTYLNEKLFF
j_call: TRBJ2-1; cdr3_length: 16; clone_size: many; v_call: TRBV12-3/TRBV12-4; d_call: TRBD2; cdr3_nt: TGTGCCAGCAGAACCGGGACTAGCGGGAGCTACAATGAGCAGTTCTTC; cdr3_aa: CASRTGTSGSYNEQFF
j_call: TRBJ2-1; cdr3_length: 17; clone_size: many; v_call: TRBV9; d_call: TRBD2; cdr3_nt: TGTGCCAGCAGCTCTTCGACCGGGACTAGCGGGAGCAGTGAGCAGTTCTTC; cdr3_aa: CASSSSTGTSGSSEQFF
j_call: TRBJ1-3; cdr3_length: 17; clone_size: few; v_call: TRBV18; d_call: .; cdr3_nt: TGTGCCAGCTCCCTCCTGGGACTGTCGGACTCTGGAAACACCATATATTTT; cdr3_aa: CASSLLGLSDSGNTIYF
j_call: TRBJ1-5; cdr3_length: 14; clone_size: many; v_call: TRBV6-5; d_call: .; cdr3_nt: TGTGCCAGCAGTTACGCGGGAGGCGGGCAGCCCCAGCATTTT; cdr3_aa: CASSYAGGGQPQHF
j_call: TRBJ2-7; cdr3_length: 17; clone_size: many; v_call: TRBV20-1; d_call: TRBD1; cdr3_nt: TGCAGTGCTAGAGATCGCAAGGGACAGGGTTACTCCTACGAGCAGTACTTC; cdr3_aa: CSARDRKGQGYSYEQYF
j_call: TRBJ2-1; cdr3_length: 14; clone_size: many; v_call: TRBV7-8; d_call: TRBD1; cdr3_nt: TGTGCCAGCAGCTTAGTTGAGGGGGCTAATGAGCAGTTCTTC; cdr3_aa: CASSLVEGANEQFF
j_call: TRBJ2-7; cdr3_length: 14; clone_size: many; v_call: TRBV4-1; d_call: TRBD2; cdr3_nt: TGCGCCAGCAGCTTCGGGACTAGCGTCTCCGAGCAGTACTTC; cdr3_aa: CASSFGTSVSEQYF
j_call: TRBJ2-1; cdr3_length: 16; clone_size: many; v_call: TRBV29-1; d_call: TRBD2; cdr3_nt: TGCAGCTATAGACGCGGGGGGCCGAGCTCCTACAATGAGCAGTTCTTC; cdr3_aa: CSYRRGGPSSYNEQFF
j_call: TRBJ2-7; cdr3_length: 14; clone_size: many; v_call: TRBV28; d_call: TRBD1; cdr3_nt: TGTGCCAGCAGGAGGACAGGGACTTCCTACGAGCAGTACTTC; cdr3_aa: CASRRTGTSYEQYF
j_call: TRBJ1-4; cdr3_length: 16; clone_size: many; v_call: TRBV6-1; d_call: TRBD1; cdr3_nt: TGTGCCAGCAGTGATGTCGGACAGGGGTCGGTCGCGGGCCTGTTTTTT; cdr3_aa: CASSDVGQGSVAGLFF
j_call: TRBJ2-3; cdr3_length: 14; clone_size: many; v_call: TRBV5-1; d_call: TRBD2; cdr3_nt: TGCGCCAGCAGCCCCGGGACTAGGACAGATACGCAGTATTTT; cdr3_aa: CASSPGTRTDTQYF
j_call: TRBJ2-2; cdr3_length: 18; clone_size: many; v_call: TRBV12-3/TRBV12-4; d_call: .; cdr3_nt: TGTGCCAGCAGTCGGACAGTCGGGACCGGGCGGGGCACCGGGGAGCTGTTTTTT; cdr3_aa: CASSRTVGTGRGTGELFF
j_call: TRBJ2-1; cdr3_length: 18; clone_size: many; v_call: TRBV20-1; d_call: TRBD2; cdr3_nt: TGCAGTGCTAGAGATCGCGCGGTAGCGGGTATGTCCTACAATGAGCAGTTCTTC; cdr3_aa: CSARDRAVAGMSYNEQFF
j_call: TRBJ2-5; cdr3_length: 15; clone_size: many; v_call: TRBV5-1; d_call: TRBD1; cdr3_nt: TGCGCCAGCAGCTCGGACAGGGGAGGATGGGAGACCCAGTACTTC; cdr3_aa: CASSSDRGGWETQYF
j_call: TRBJ2-1; cdr3_length: 15; clone_size: many; v_call: TRBV6-2/TRBV6-3; d_call: TRBD2; cdr3_nt: TGTGCCAGCATCCTCGGACTAGCGGGATACAATGAGCAGTTCTTC; cdr3_aa: CASILGLAGYNEQFF
j_call: TRBJ2-1; cdr3_length: 14; clone_size: many; v_call: TRBV4-1; d_call: TRBD1; cdr3_nt: TGCGCCAGCAGCTACGGGACAGGGGACAATGAGCAGTTCTTC; cdr3_aa: CASSYGTGDNEQFF
j_call: TRBJ1-4; cdr3_length: 15; clone_size: many; v_call: TRBV5-1; d_call: TRBD1; cdr3_nt: TGCGCCAGCAGCTTGTGGGGACAGAACTATGAAAAACTGTTTTTT; cdr3_aa: CASSLWGQNYEKLFF
j_call: TRBJ2-7; cdr3_length: 15; clone_size: many; v_call: TRBV12-3/TRBV12-4; d_call: .; cdr3_nt: TGTGCCAGCAGTGCTTACCAGACAGAGCACGACGAGCAGTACTTC; cdr3_aa: CASSAYQTEHDEQYF
j_call: TRBJ2-4; cdr3_length: 15; clone_size: many; v_call: TRBV28; d_call: .; cdr3_nt: TGTGCCAGCAGTTCACCCGGCGTAGCCAAAAACATTCAGTACTTC; cdr3_aa: CASSSPGVAKNIQYF
j_call: TRBJ2-7; cdr3_length: 14; clone_size: many; v_call: TRBV18; d_call: .; cdr3_nt: TGTGCCAGCTCACCGCCATCCCGGGACGCCGAGCAGTACTTC; cdr3_aa: CASSPPSRDAEQYF
j_call: TRBJ2-1; cdr3_length: 16; clone_size: many; v_call: TRBV3-1; d_call: .; cdr3_nt: TGTGCCAGCAGCCAAGATGTTGGGGAAGGTACAAATGAGCAGTTCTTC; cdr3_aa: CASSQDVGEGTNEQFF
j_call: TRBJ1-1; cdr3_length: 13; clone_size: many; v_call: TRBV27; d_call: TRBD1; cdr3_nt: TGTGCCAGCAGTATGACAGGGGGCTCTGAAGCTTTCTTT; cdr3_aa: CASSMTGGSEAFF
j_call: TRBJ2-2; cdr3_length: 17; clone_size: few; v_call: TRBV7-8; d_call: TRBD1; cdr3_nt: TGTGCCAGCAGCTTAGTTAGGGACAGTCGTAACACCGGGGAGCTGTTTTTT; cdr3_aa: CASSLVRDSRNTGELFF
j_call: TRBJ2-3; cdr3_length: 14; clone_size: .; v_call: TRBV5-1; d_call: .; cdr3_nt: TGCGCCAGCAGCCCGGTCGGCTTCACAGATACGCAGTATTTT; cdr3_aa: CASSPVGFTDTQYF
j_call: TRBJ1-5; cdr3_length: 16; clone_size: many; v_call: TRBV5-6; d_call: .; cdr3_nt: TGTGCCAGCAGCTCGATGGGGGGTTGGGCGGACCAGCCCCAGCATTTT; cdr3_aa: CASSSMGGWADQPQHF
j_call: TRBJ2-6; cdr3_length: 15; clone_size: many; v_call: TRBV28; d_call: TRBD2; cdr3_nt: TGTGCCAGCAAGGGCGGGAGCTCTGGGGCCAACGTCCTGACTTTC; cdr3_aa: CASKGGSSGANVLTF
j_call: TRBJ2-7; cdr3_length: 15; clone_size: many; v_call: TRBV5-1; d_call: TRBD2; cdr3_nt: TGCGCCAGCAGCTTGGACGGGGGAGGGTCCTACGAGCAGTACTTC; cdr3_aa: CASSLDGGGSYEQYF
j_call: TRBJ2-7; cdr3_length: 13; clone_size: many; v_call: TRBV19; d_call: .; cdr3_nt: TGTGCCAGTAGTACACGTGGGACCGACGAGCAGTACTTC; cdr3_aa: CASSTRGTDEQYF
j_call: TRBJ1-5; cdr3_length: 14; clone_size: many; v_call: TRBV5-1; d_call: .; cdr3_nt: TGCGCCAGCCGGTACGACGATAGCAATCAGCCCCAGCATTTT; cdr3_aa: CASRYDDSNQPQHF
j_call: TRBJ2-1; cdr3_length: 15; clone_size: many; v_call: TRBV7-9; d_call: TRBD1; cdr3_nt: TGTGCCAGCGGCCCACGGACAGGGACCTACAATGAGCAGTTCTTC; cdr3_aa: CASGPRTGTYNEQFF
j_call: TRBJ2-3; cdr3_length: 14; clone_size: many; v_call: TRBV6-2/TRBV6-3; d_call: TRBD2; cdr3_nt: TGTGCCACCATGACTGGACTAGCCTCAGATACGCAGTATTTT; cdr3_aa: CATMTGLASDTQYF
j_call: TRBJ2-1; cdr3_length: 16; clone_size: many; v_call: TRBV4-3; d_call: .; cdr3_nt: TGCGCCAGCAGCCGGGAGTGGGCCAACTTCTACAATGAGCAGTTCTTC; cdr3_aa: CASSREWANFYNEQFF
j_call: TRBJ2-2; cdr3_length: 17; clone_size: many; v_call: TRBV10-3; d_call: TRBD1; cdr3_nt: TGTGCCATCAGTGAGCCCGGACAGGGGCCGGTCACCGGGGAGCTGTTTTTT; cdr3_aa: CAISEPGQGPVTGELFF
j_call: TRBJ1-4; cdr3_length: 13; clone_size: many; v_call: TRBV20-1; d_call: .; cdr3_nt: TGCAGTGCAGGGGTGGGGGGCGATGAAAAACTGTTTTTT; cdr3_aa: CSAGVGGDEKLFF
j_call: TRBJ2-7; cdr3_length: 13; clone_size: many; v_call: TRBV7-2; d_call: .; cdr3_nt: TGTGCCAGCAGCTTCCGGGCTCCCGACGAGCAGTACTTC; cdr3_aa: CASSFRAPDEQYF
j_call: TRBJ1-1; cdr3_length: 13; clone_size: many; v_call: TRBV20-1; d_call: TRBD1; cdr3_nt: TGCAGTGCTACCCGGGACAGGGGATTTGAAGCTTTCTTT; cdr3_aa: CSATRDRGFEAFF
j_call: TRBJ1-2; cdr3_length: 15; clone_size: many; v_call: TRBV28; d_call: .; cdr3_nt: TGTGCCAGCAGTCCACGACAGGACCCGAAGGAGGGCTACACCTTC; cdr3_aa: CASSPRQDPKEGYTF
j_call: TRBJ1-2; cdr3_length: 16; clone_size: many; v_call: TRBV4-3; d_call: .; cdr3_nt: TGCGCCAGCAGCCAAGTATGGGGGGGTAGAGACTATGGCTACACCTTC; cdr3_aa: CASSQVWGGRDYGYTF
j_call: TRBJ1-2; cdr3_length: 16; clone_size: many; v_call: TRBV7-8; d_call: .; cdr3_nt: TGTGCCAGCAGCCCCATTTACGGGGGTCCTAACTATGGCTACACCTTC; cdr3_aa: CASSPIYGGPNYGYTF
j_call: TRBJ1-1; cdr3_length: 12; clone_size: many; v_call: TRBV15; d_call: .; cdr3_nt: TGTGCCACCAGCAGATTTGACAGGGAAGCTTTCTTT; cdr3_aa: CATSRFDREAFF
j_call: TRBJ1-2; cdr3_length: 15; clone_size: many; v_call: TRBV9; d_call: .; cdr3_nt: TGTGCCAGCAGCTTACAAGGGGGTATTAACTATGGCTACACCTTC; cdr3_aa: CASSLQGGINYGYTF
j_call: TRBJ2-1; cdr3_length: 16; clone_size: many; v_call: TRBV5-1; d_call: TRBD1; cdr3_nt: TGCGCCAGCAGCCCCCGGGACAGGGGCGGATACAATGAGCAGTTCTTC; cdr3_aa: CASSPRDRGGYNEQFF
j_call: TRBJ1-1; cdr3_length: 15; clone_size: many; v_call: TRBV27; d_call: TRBD1; cdr3_nt: TGTGCCAGCAGTCCTTCCAGGGGGCGTGACACTGAAGCTTTCTTT; cdr3_aa: CASSPSRGRDTEAFF
j_call: TRBJ2-1; cdr3_length: 13; clone_size: many; v_call: TRBV9; d_call: .; cdr3_nt: TGTGCCAGCAGCGACCCGGTTTGGGCGGCGCAGTTCTTC; cdr3_aa: CASSDPVWAAQFF
j_call: TRBJ2-2; cdr3_length: 15; clone_size: few; v_call: TRBV19; d_call: .; cdr3_nt: TGTGCCAGTAGTGCCAGTGGCCCGAACACCGGGGAGCTGTTTTTT; cdr3_aa: CASSASGPNTGELFF
j_call: TRBJ2-3; cdr3_length: 14; clone_size: many; v_call: TRBV20-1; d_call: .; cdr3_nt: TGCAGTGCTAGTTTCCGGGGTCAGAGAAATACGCAGTATTTT; cdr3_aa: CSASFRGQRNTQYF
j_call: TRBJ2-7; cdr3_length: 13; clone_size: few; v_call: TRBV29-1; d_call: .; cdr3_nt: TGCAGCGTTGGGCTAGCCCAATCCTACGAGCAGTACTTC; cdr3_aa: CSVGLAQSYEQYF
j_call: TRBJ1-5; cdr3_length: 14; clone_size: many; v_call: TRBV5-1; d_call: TRBD1; cdr3_nt: TGCGCCAGCAGCTTGGAGGGACAGGGTCAGCCCCAGCATTTT; cdr3_aa: CASSLEGQGQPQHF
j_call: TRBJ2-7; cdr3_length: 16; clone_size: many; v_call: TRBV5-1; d_call: .; cdr3_nt: TGCGCCAGCAGCAACCAAAAACAGGGCCCCACTTACGAGCAGTACTTC; cdr3_aa: CASSNQKQGPTYEQYF